Listed here are 2 T cell receptor beta chains from one sample, sequenced in a study of cytomegalovirus exposure and HLA in healthy donors. PCR was performed using 60 Vbeta and 13 Jbeta primers. TCRdb keeps only in-frame clones here, not all; method: immunoSEQ multiplex PCR. The sample totals over 60,000 clones; its top ten clones hold roughly 8%. The sequenced sample consisted of PBMCs. The receptors shown here come from a female donor in good health and CMV-seropositive.

The rearrangement uses TRBV15 and TRBJ1-2; tentative D call: TRBD1 (5 bases). The CDR3 length is 15 residues. The germline V gene has CDR1 LNHNV and CDR2 YYDKDF (reference sequence). V lost 6 bases, J lost 2 bases, and 16 bases lay in between. CDR3 sequence reads: CATRDSGWPNYGYTF. CDR3 sequence (DNA): TGTGCCACCAGGGATTCAGGGTGGCCCAACTATGGCTACACCTTC.

The J gene is TRBJ2-4, the V gene TRBV5-1; D might be TRBD2 (5 bases). There are 14 residues in the CDR3. V dropped 1 base and J dropped 6 bases, with 11 bases sitting between them. The V gene's germline CDR1 is SGHRS and CDR2 YFSETQ. CDR3 DNA sequence: TGCGCCAGCAGCTTGCTGCCGGACTCAAACATTCAGTACTTC. The encoded protein is CASSLLPDSNIQYF.